This TCR beta chain was identified during a study of T cells in Graves' hyperthyroidism and ophthalmopathy. Study-wide results and limits: Most thyroid clonotypes expanded above 0.001 appeared in blood too.

Germline V lookup: CDR1 SGHNT, CDR2 YYREEE (reference sequence). The CDR3 is 16 amino acids. V trimming: 3 bases; J trimming: 9 bases; junction bases outside the gene matches: 15. For this clonotype: Antigen: not known.

Uncontrolled infection, other autoimmune disease, pregnancy or lactation excluded patients. Clinical symptoms, serum thyroxine and TRAb, thyroid ultrasound and orbital computed tomography together formed the diagnostic basis. The investigators amplified TCR beta CDR3 regions from RNA transcripts. The HTBI primer set drove a first-round RT-PCR of the TCR CDR3. In TCRdb, the multiplex PCR reads were re-called with MiXCR into one record per CDR3 protein. The table lists around 600,000 distinct CDR3 sequences, around 16% of them singletons. This rearrangement joins TRBV5-4 to TRBJ2-1, with 7 nucleotides matching TRBD2. The material sequenced was blood. The clonotype originates from a woman aged 40 to 50 with Graves' ophthalmopathy. The DNA for the CDR3 is TGTGCCAGCAGCTCCATCCATCAAGTGCGGGAGACTGAGCAGTTCTTC. This encodes CASSSIHQVRETEQFF.